The following is a TCR beta chain sequence with its context. Its cognate antigen is unknown. This could be a read error, since a much larger clone is one nucleotide away. RNA transcripts were the template for amplifying TCR beta CDR3 regions. In the first-round RT-PCR of the TCR CDR3, the HTBI primer set was used. TCRdb independently ran MiXCR on the multiplex PCR reads; one entry per CDR3 protein. The table lists roughly 300,000 distinct CDR3 sequences, about 20% of them singletons, with approximately 54% in the top ten. From germline, CDR1 is MNHNS and CDR2 SASEGT. The CDR3 contains 15 residues. This entry belongs to a study of T cells in Graves' hyperthyroidism and ophthalmopathy. Broader study findings: Before onset, ophthalmopathy was predicted by the model a median about 6.2 months earlier.

Specimen: blood. The chain recombines TRBV6-1 with TRBJ2-7; D unresolved. This clonotype was obtained from a woman between 50 and 59 years old with Graves' hyperthyroidism. The CDR3 protein is CASGEEFGTSYEQYV. DNA for the CDR3: TGTGCCAGCGGTGAAGAATTTGGCACCTCCTACGAGCAGTACGTC.